What follows is one T cell receptor (beta chain) and its context. Trimming removed 6 bases from V and 4 bases from J; junction bases left unmatched: 9. Germline CDR1 and CDR2: LNHDA and SQIVND (reference sequence). CDR3 size: 15 residues. These data come from a study of early T cells in non-severe SARS-CoV-2 infection. Background on the study: Unpaired chains resulted from sequencing bulk RNA of unsorted whole blood.

Unique molecular identifiers were affixed to single, distinct cDNA molecules. TCRdb re-called the 5' RACE reads with MiXCR, one entry per CDR3 protein. The table has around 86,000 distinct CDR3 sequences, roughly 14% seen once. The chain uses TRBV19 and TRBJ2-1; 7 bases line up with TRBD1. The sample was whole blood. The sequence derives from an adult who was a healthcare worker with PCR-confirmed SARS-CoV-2 infection or an uninfected control (not recorded which). The CDR3: CASRLDRDGYNEQFF. In nucleotides, the CDR3 is TGTGCCAGTAGGCTCGACAGGGATGGTTACAATGAGCAGTTCTTC.